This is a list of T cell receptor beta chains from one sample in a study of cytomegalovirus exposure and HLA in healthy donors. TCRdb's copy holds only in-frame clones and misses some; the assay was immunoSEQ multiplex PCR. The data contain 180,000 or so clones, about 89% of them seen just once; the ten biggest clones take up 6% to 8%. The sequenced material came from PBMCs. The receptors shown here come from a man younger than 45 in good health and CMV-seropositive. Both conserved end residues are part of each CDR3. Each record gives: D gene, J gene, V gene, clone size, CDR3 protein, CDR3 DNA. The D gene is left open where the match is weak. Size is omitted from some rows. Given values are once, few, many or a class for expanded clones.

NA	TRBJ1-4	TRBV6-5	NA	CASSYHSSTNEKLFF	TGTGCCAGCAGTTACCATAGTTCAACTAATGAAAAACTGTTTTTT
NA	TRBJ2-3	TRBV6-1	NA	CASSEPDTQYF	TGTGCCAGCAGTGAGCCAGATACGCAGTATTTT
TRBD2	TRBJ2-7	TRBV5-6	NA	CASSRTSGAHEQYF	TGTGCCAGCAGTAGGACTAGCGGGGCCCACGAGCAGTACTTC
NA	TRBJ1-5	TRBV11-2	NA	CASSLQSAQPQHF	TGTGCCAGCAGTCTCCAGAGTGCTCAGCCCCAGCATTTT
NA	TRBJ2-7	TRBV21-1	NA	CASSKVGRNSYEQYF	TGTGCCAGCAGCAAAGTCGGCCGGAACTCCTACGAGCAGTACTTC
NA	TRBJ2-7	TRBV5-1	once	CASSLPDGTYEQYF	TGCGCCAGCAGCCTGCCGGACGGGACCTACGAGCAGTACTTC
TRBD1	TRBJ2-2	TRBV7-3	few	CASSLGDRRSGELFF	TGTGCCAGCAGCCTAGGGGACAGGAGGAGCGGGGAGCTGTTTTTT
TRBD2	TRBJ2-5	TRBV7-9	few	CASSSPGGGWETQYF	TGTGCCAGCAGCTCCCCGGGAGGGGGTTGGGAGACCCAGTACTTC
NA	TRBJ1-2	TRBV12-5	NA	CASGSGWGNGYTF	TGTGCTAGTGGTTCCGGTTGGGGGAATGGCTACACCTTC
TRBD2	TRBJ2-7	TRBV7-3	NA	CASSPRGGRDEQYF	TGTGCCAGCAGCCCCCGGGGGGGCCGCGACGAGCAGTACTTC
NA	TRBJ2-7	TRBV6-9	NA	CASSYDGRRSEQYF	TGTGCCAGCAGTTACGACGGACGAAGGAGCGAGCAGTACTTC
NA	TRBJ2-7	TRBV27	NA	CASSFQGTYEQYF	TGTGCCAGCAGTTTTCAAGGAACCTACGAGCAGTACTTC
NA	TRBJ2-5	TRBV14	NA	CASSQVEETQYF	TGTGCCAGCAGCCAAGTTGAGGAGACCCAGTACTTC
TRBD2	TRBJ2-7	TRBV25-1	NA	CASKGTSGIIHYEQYF	TGTGCCAGCAAGGGGACTAGCGGGATTATTCACTACGAGCAGTACTTC